Listed below are T cell receptor beta chains from one sample, sequenced in a study of OX40 agonist ivuxolimab in advanced cancers. Method: immunoSEQ multiplex PCR; TCRdb's copy keeps in-frame clones and lacks some. Of tens of thousands of clones in the sample, 65% to 85% were seen once. The starting material was CD4+ or CD8+ T cells sorted from blood, obtained in a trial of the OX40 agonist ivuxolimab. Source of these receptors: an adult with an advanced solid tumor such as melanoma, head and neck, liver or kidney cancer. The CDR3 runs from the conserved cysteine through the conserved F or W. The D gene is left open where the match is weak. Clone size is shown for a subset of rows, as once, few, many or a class of expanded clone.

TRBJ2-5 TRBV9 - - CASSVSPSWGQETQYF TGTGCCAGCAGCGTAAGCCCCTCTTGGGGGCAAGAGACCCAGTACTTC
TRBJ1-5 TRBV4-2 - - CASSQEGAGQSSNQPQHF TGTGCCAGCAGCCAAGAAGGGGCCGGACAGTCTAGCAATCAGCCCCAGCATTTT
TRBJ1-1 TRBV19 TRBD1 few CASSSTGATEAFF TGTGCCAGTAGTAGCACAGGGGCCACTGAAGCTTTCTTT
TRBJ1-3 TRBV5-1 - - CASSRDPGAGGNTIYF TGCGCCAGCAGCCGGGACCCCGGGGCGGGTGGAAACACCATATATTTT
TRBJ1-1 TRBV7-2 TRBD1 once CASSPQWTGSGYTEAFF TGTGCCAGCAGCCCCCAGTGGACAGGGTCGGGCTACACTGAAGCTTTCTTT
TRBJ2-5 TRBV5-4 TRBD2 - CASSPGGAKETQYF TGTGCCAGCAGTCCGGGGGGGGCGAAGGAGACCCAGTACTTC
TRBJ2-7 TRBV4-1 TRBD2 - CASSQVVAGSGEQYF TGCGCCAGCAGCCAAGTGGTAGCGGGAAGCGGCGAGCAGTACTTC
TRBJ1-1 TRBV5-5 - - CASSLGRGLGGTEAFF TGTGCCAGCAGCTTGGGGCGGGGGCTGGGAGGCACTGAAGCTTTCTTT
TRBJ2-7 TRBV29-1 - - CSAEGGDVGNLQYF TGCAGCGCCGAGGGGGGGGACGTCGGCAATCTGCAGTACTTC
TRBJ2-6 TRBV19 TRBD1 - CASSIEAGGAGANVLTF TGTGCCAGTAGTATAGAGGCAGGGGGCGCTGGGGCCAACGTCCTGACTTTC
TRBJ1-1 TRBV9 - few CASSALTGNTEAFF TGTGCCAGCAGCGCACTGACAGGGAACACTGAAGCTTTCTTT
TRBJ2-5 TRBV11-3 - - CASSFGIAASAPQETQYF TGTGCCAGCAGCTTTGGAATAGCAGCGTCCGCCCCTCAAGAGACCCAGTACTTC
TRBJ1-1 TRBV9 - once CASSVSVNTEAFF TGTGCCAGCAGCGTTAGTGTGAACACTGAAGCTTTCTTT
TRBJ2-7 TRBV6-5 - - CASRRHRANLYEQYF TGTGCCAGCAGGAGACACAGGGCTAACCTCTACGAGCAGTACTTC
TRBJ1-1 TRBV19 TRBD1 - CASSVSDRGPTEAFF TGTGCCAGTAGTGTCTCGGACAGGGGCCCCACTGAAGCTTTCTTT
TRBJ2-3 TRBV12-5 TRBD2 - CASGLVLGLAGQGDTQYF TGTGCTAGTGGTTTGGTACTCGGACTAGCGGGGCAAGGAGATACGCAGTATTTT
TRBJ1-5 TRBV5-6 - - CASSLGSGGNQPQHF TGTGCCAGCAGCTTGGGTTCGGGCGGGAATCAGCCCCAGCATTTT
TRBJ2-7 TRBV5-1 TRBD1 - CASSFRGQGHEYF TGCGCCAGCAGCTTCCGTGGACAGGGACATGAGTACTTC
TRBJ1-4 TRBV6-5 - few CASSPLPRAEKLFF TGTGCCAGCAGTCCCCTGCCGCGGGCGGAAAAACTGTTTTTT
TRBJ2-5 TRBV5-1 TRBD2 - CASSSNIAGGPETQYF TGCGCCAGCAGCTCTAATATAGCGGGGGGCCCGGAGACCCAGTACTTC
TRBJ1-2 TRBV11-3 - - CASIGTEKIPANGYTF TGTGCCAGCATCGGGACGGAGAAAATACCCGCAAATGGCTACACCTTC
TRBJ2-5 TRBV14 TRBD1 - CASSQNYRNRGPKTQYF TGTGCCAGCAGCCAAAACTACCGCAACAGGGGGCCCAAGACCCAGTACTTC
TRBJ2-5 TRBV14 - medium-sized CASSELGQGYETQYF TGTGCCAGCAGCGAGTTAGGGCAGGGATACGAGACCCAGTACTTC
TRBJ2-5 TRBV7-9 - - CASSAGGGAETQYF TGTGCCAGCAGCGCAGGGGGGGGCGCGGAGACCCAGTACTTC
TRBJ2-3 TRBV6-6 TRBD2 - CASSSIRGGTDTQYF TGTGCCAGCAGTTCAATACGGGGGGGCACAGATACGCAGTATTTT
TRBJ1-3 TRBV5-1 - - CASSSGQTSGNTIYF TGCGCCAGCAGCTCCGGACAGACCAGTGGAAACACCATATATTTT
TRBJ2-2 TRBV7-7 TRBD1 - CASSPTGQGAAGELFF TGTGCCAGCAGCCCTACGGGACAGGGCGCAGCCGGGGAGCTGTTTTTT
TRBJ2-3 TRBV9 - - CASSVLQGTDTQYF TGTGCCAGCAGCGTATTGCAGGGCACAGATACGCAGTATTTT
TRBJ2-1 TRBV13 - - CASSPTRGVGNEQFF TGTGCCAGCAGCCCGACTAGAGGGGTAGGGAATGAGCAGTTCTTC
TRBJ2-2 TRBV9 - - CASSVGTLGELFF TGTGCCAGCAGCGTAGGGACCCTCGGGGAGCTGTTTTTT
TRBJ2-2 TRBV11-2 TRBD2 - CASRGGGELFF TGTGCCAGCCGGGGAGGGGGGGAGCTGTTTTTT